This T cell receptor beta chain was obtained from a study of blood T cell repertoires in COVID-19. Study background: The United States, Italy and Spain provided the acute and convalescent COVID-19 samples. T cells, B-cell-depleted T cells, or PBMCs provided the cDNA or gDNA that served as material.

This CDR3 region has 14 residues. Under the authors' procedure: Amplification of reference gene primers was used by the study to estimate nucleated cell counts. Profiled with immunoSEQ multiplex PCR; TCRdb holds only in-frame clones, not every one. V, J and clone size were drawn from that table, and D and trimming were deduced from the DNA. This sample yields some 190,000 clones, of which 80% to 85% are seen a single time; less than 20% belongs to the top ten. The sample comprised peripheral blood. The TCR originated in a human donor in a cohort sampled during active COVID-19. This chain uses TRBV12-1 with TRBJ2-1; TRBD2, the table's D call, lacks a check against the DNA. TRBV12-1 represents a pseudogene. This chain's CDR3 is CASSFARGDNEQFF. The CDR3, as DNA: TGTGCCAGCAGCTTTGCACGAGGAGACAATGAGCAGTTCTTC.